The 15 T cell receptor beta chains below were found in one sample sequenced in a study of sequential checkpoint blockade in melanoma. Assay used: immunoSEQ multiplex PCR; TCRdb lists only in-frame clones, some missing. The sample includes 9,000 to 9,500 clones, 25% to 30% seen only once; the top ten take around a fifth. Treatment defined: randomized to nivolumab then ipilimumab (arm A) or the reverse (arm B). The material sequenced was tumor tissue (inferred from file names), taken from a patient given nivolumab and ipilimumab in sequence. These receptors all stem from a human donor with melanoma.

CDR3 in amino acids: CSVEARKSSYNEQFF. The CDR3 nucleotides are TGCAGCGTTGAAGCACGGAAGAGCTCCTACAATGAGCAGTTCTTC. This chain connects TRBV29-1 to TRBJ2-1; the D is unclear. V was shortened by 1 base and J by 0 bases, with 10 bases between the two germline ends. CDR3 length: 15 amino acids. CDR1 SQVTM and CDR2 ANQGSEA come from the germline V gene.

Ten or more counts support this clone. This chain connects TRBV11-3 to TRBJ2-5, with 8 nucleotides matching TRBD2. Trimming at V came to 5 bases and at J to 5 bases, leaving 10 bases not matched to a gene. The CDR3 totals 15 residues. CDR1 is SGHNT, CDR2 YENEEA, per germline. DNA of the CDR3: TGTGCCAGCAGCCGTACGGGGGGGCTAAGGGAGACCCAGTACTTC. It encodes CASSRTGGLRETQYF.

The chain has TRBV18 and TRBJ2-2; D is perhaps TRBD2 (6 bases). The CDR3 runs to 17 residues. Per germline, CDR1 KGHSH and CDR2 LQKENI. The ends were cut back, 6 bases at V and 1 base at J, with 18 bases in the middle. CDR3 DNA: TGTGCCAGCTCCCCCCCTGGCGGGGCCCTGAACACCGGGGAGCTGTTTTTT. Translated: CASSPPGGALNTGELFF.

This clone has just a few counts. The V gene is TRBV11-3, the J gene TRBJ2-3; D is possibly TRBD2 (6 bases). The CDR3 is 16 residues long. Trimming shortened V by 1 base and J by 3 bases, and 14 bases separated the two germline ends. Germline assignment: CDR1 SGHNT and CDR2 YENEEA. Here the CDR3 reads CASSLGRGVMTDTQYF. DNA of the CDR3: TGTGCCAGCAGCTTAGGGAGGGGAGTGATGACAGATACGCAGTATTTT.

This chain joins TRBV28 and TRBJ2-2; D may be TRBD1 (5 bases). CDR3 length: 14 amino acids. CDR1 is MDHEN, CDR2 SYDVKM, per germline. V was cut by 6 bases and J by 4 bases, with 12 bases left in between. This CDR3 reads CASRVTGSTGELFF. CDR3 coding DNA: TGTGCCAGCAGAGTCACAGGCAGCACCGGGGAGCTGTTTTTT. The full variable domain, rest sourced from reference TRBV28 and TRBJ2-2, is DVKVTQSSRYLVKRTGEKVFLECVQDMDHENMFWYRQDPGLGLRLIYFSYDVKMKEKGDIPEGYSVSREKKERFSLILESASTNQTSMYLCASRVTGSTGELFFGEGSRLTVL.

This chain joins TRBV10-2 and TRBJ2-3; no clear D gene. The CDR3 consists of 14 residues. V lost 3 bases and J 5 bases, leaving 12 bases between the germline ends. CDR1 WSHSY and CDR2 SAAADI come from the germline V gene. The CDR3 region is CASSEGRSLDTQYF. The CDR3 DNA follows: TGCGCCAGCAGTGAAGGCCGTAGCCTAGATACGCAGTATTTT.

The chain couples TRBV6-8 to TRBJ1-2; D may be TRBD1 (5 bases). The ends were cut back, 4 bases at V and 6 bases at J, with 15 bases in the middle. Germline CDR1 and CDR2: MNHGY and SAAAGT. The CDR3 totals 14 residues. CDR3 protein: CASSLGGRLHGYTF. The CDR3 bases are TGTGCCAGCAGTTTGGGGGGACGCTTACATGGCTACACCTTC.

This clone appeared a few times. The rearrangement links TRBV10-3 to TRBJ1-1; D gene unclear. The CDR3 covers 12 residues. Germline values: CDR1 ENHRY, CDR2 SYGVKD. V was trimmed by 0 bases and J by 4 bases, leaving 3 bases between them. The CDR3 loop reads CAISESVTEAFF. DNA for the CDR3: TGTGCCATCAGTGAGTCAGTCACTGAAGCTTTCTTT.

The chain carries TRBV6-8 and TRBJ2-6; D not certain. Germline values: CDR1 MNHGY, CDR2 SAAAGT. V lost 11 bases, J lost 0 bases, and 23 bases lay in between. The CDR3 extends over 18 amino acids. The CDR3 loop is CAGGDSGSVHSGANVLTF. CDR3 coding DNA: TGTGCCGGCGGCGATTCGGGTTCGGTTCACTCTGGGGCCAACGTCCTGACTTTC.

This clone came up a few times. The V gene is TRBV7-1, the J gene TRBJ1-5; 7 bases line up with TRBD1. TRBV7-1 is designated an ORF whose function remains uncertain. CDR3 length equals 13 residues. V gave up 5 bases and J gave up 5 bases; unmatched junction bases: 3. The DNA of the CDR3 is TGTGCCAGCAGCAACAGGGGATATCAGCCCCAGCATTTT. Its protein product is CASSNRGYQPQHF.

Many counts were recorded for this clone. The V gene is TRBV11-3, the J gene TRBJ1-2; D is uncertain. Looked up from germline, CDR1 is SGHNT and CDR2 is YENEEA. The CDR3 has 14 amino acids. V gave up 1 base and J gave up 2 bases, with 8 bases separating them. CDR3 nucleotide sequence: TGTGCCAGCAGCTTAGGCGCCGGGAACTATGGCTACACCTTC. It translates to CASSLGAGNYGYTF. Full variable domain (outside the CDR3, taken from reference TRBV11-3 and TRBJ1-2): EAGVVQSPRYKIIEKKQPVAFWCNPISGHNTLYWYLQNLGQGPELLIRYENEEAVDDSQLPKDRFSAERLKGVDSTLKIQPAELGDSAVYLCASSLGAGNYGYTFGSGTRLTVV.

V is TRBV5-1 and J is TRBJ2-5, with D possibly being TRBD1 (6 bases). V dropped 2 bases and J dropped 5 bases, with 13 bases sitting between them. Germline CDR1 and CDR2: SGHRS and YFSETQ. The CDR3 has 14 residues. The CDR3 loop reads CASSLEGQGETQYF. In nucleotides, the CDR3 is TGCGCCAGCAGCTTAGAAGGGCAGGGGGAGACCCAGTACTTC.

The gene calls are TRBV18 and TRBJ2-1, with D perhaps TRBD2 (6 bases). CDR1 is KGHSH, CDR2 LQKENI, per germline. The CDR3 spans 13 residues. The V and J ends lost 10 bases and 7 bases respectively, with 17 bases between them. The CDR3 sequence: CATTEAGGNEQFF. The DNA for the CDR3 is TGTGCCACCACCGAGGCCGGAGGGAATGAGCAGTTCTTC.

This clone is labeled medium-sized. The rearrangement uses TRBV11-3 and TRBJ2-1; 10 bases fit TRBD2. From germline, CDR1 is SGHNT and CDR2 YENEEA. The trim removed 5 bases at V and 7 bases at J, leaving 11 bases unmatched. The length of the CDR3 is 16 residues. The CDR3 DNA reads TGTGCCAGCAGCAAAGGGTCTAGCGGGGGCGGGAATGAGCAGTTCTTC. As protein: CASSKGSSGGGNEQFF.

This clone has a handful of counts. CDR3 sequence: CASSDDRGYGEKLFF. Written as DNA, the CDR3 is TGTGCCAGCAGTGACGACAGGGGCTATGGTGAAAAACTGTTTTTT. The chain uses TRBV6-8 and TRBJ1-4, with TRBD1 matching over 8 bases. V gave up 5 bases and J gave up 7 bases; unmatched junction bases: 9. Per the germline V gene, CDR1 is MNHGY and CDR2 is SAAAGT. This CDR3 has 15 amino acids.